Presented here are 10 T cell receptor beta chains from one specimen sequenced in a study of cytomegalovirus exposure and HLA in healthy donors. This table comes from immunoSEQ multiplex PCR, and its TCRdb copy is limited to in-frame clones, with some not included. Of 150,000 to 200,000 clones listed, 86% are singletons. The sequencing input was PBMCs. These receptors originate from a man aged 25 to 45 in good health and CMV-seropositive.

This clone was seen a few times. The chain has TRBV28 and TRBJ1-1; no definite D call. V shed 5 bases and J shed 1 base, with 5 bases lying between them. Germline CDR1 reads MDHEN; CDR2 reads SYDVKM. The CDR3 has 12 amino acids. The CDR3 nucleotides read TGTGCCAGCAGTGGCGCGAACACTGAAGCTTTCTTT. Amino acid sequence: CASSGANTEAFF.

This rearrangement joins TRBV28 to TRBJ2-5; 11 nucleotides align to TRBD1. Germline-derived CDR1 and CDR2 are MDHEN and SYDVKM. After removal of 4 bases from V and 4 bases from J, the junction contained 2 bases not matched to a gene. The CDR3 covers 14 residues. CDR3 DNA sequence: TGTGCCAGCAGTTGGGGGACAGGGGGAGAGACCCAGTACTTC. Amino acid sequence: CASSWGTGGETQYF.

The rearrangement joins TRBV7-9 to TRBJ2-2, with no clear D. Germline V gene data show CDR1 as SEHNR and CDR2 as FQNEAQ (reference sequence). The V end lost 4 bases, the J end lost 7 bases, and 13 bases lay between the germline ends. This CDR3 comprises 14 residues. The CDR3 region is CASSSPEIGGELFF. In DNA, the CDR3 is TGTGCCAGCAGCTCCCCCGAAATCGGCGGGGAGCTGTTTTTT.

The chain has TRBV5-1 and TRBJ2-2; D call uncertain. This CDR3 is 11 amino acids long. V was pared by 6 bases and J by 3 bases, with 3 bases between. The germline gives CDR1 SGHRS, CDR2 YFSETQ. CDR3: CASTYTGELFF. As DNA, the CDR3 is TGCGCCAGCACCTACACCGGGGAGCTGTTTTTT.

The CDR3 here is CASSWGVAGLSTDTQYF. The CDR3 DNA is TGTGCCAGCAGCTGGGGGGTGGCGGGACTGAGCACAGATACGCAGTATTTT. V and J are TRBV11-2 and TRBJ2-3; D might be TRBD2 (6 bases). Germline CDR1 and CDR2: SGHAT and FQNNGV. The CDR3 is 17 amino acids. V was pared by 4 bases and J by 0 bases, with 17 bases between.

This chain connects TRBV7-2 to TRBJ2-1; 7 bases agree with TRBD1. The V gene's germline CDR1 is SGHTA and CDR2 FQGNSA. This CDR3 contains 16 residues. With 5 bases clipped from V and 5 bases from J, the junction kept 12 bases outside the gene matches. CDR3 in DNA: TGTGCCAGCAGCCTGCGTCGGGGACAGAGACACAATGAGCAGTTCTTC. This codes for CASSLRRGQRHNEQFF.

The chain joins TRBV5-4 to TRBJ1-4; D ambiguous. The germline V and J ends were trimmed by 0 bases and 8 bases, with 8 bases remaining between them. CDR3 size: 13 residues. Germline V gene data show CDR1 as SGHNT and CDR2 as YYREEE (reference sequence). CDR3 DNA sequence: TGTGCCAGCAGCTTGGGGGTGAAAGAAAAACTGTTTTTT. It codes for CASSLGVKEKLFF.

This clone has just one count. J is TRBJ2-7 and V is TRBV10-2; D might be TRBD1 (5 bases). Trimming removed 0 bases at V and 0 bases at J, with 6 bases between. Germline V gene lookup returns CDR1 WSHSY and CDR2 SAAADI. The CDR3 runs 14 residues. The CDR3, as DNA: TGCGCCAGCAGTGAGTCAAGGGGCTCCTACGAGCAGTACTTC. Protein product: CASSESRGSYEQYF.

The chain employs TRBV28 and TRBJ1-1; D gene ambiguous. CDR1 and CDR2 (germline): MDHEN, SYDVKM. V was shortened by 6 bases and J by 0 bases, with 11 bases between the two germline ends. The CDR3 extends over 14 amino acids. The CDR3 here is CASRESMMNTEAFF. CDR3 bases: TGTGCCAGCAGGGAGTCTATGATGAACACTGAAGCTTTCTTT.

V is TRBV6-6 and J is TRBJ2-7, with D perhaps matching TRBD1 or TRBD2 (5 bases each). With 2 bases removed from V and 3 bases from J, the gap between germline ends came to 11 bases. This CDR3 is 14 amino acids long. The germline V gene encodes CDR1 MNHNY and CDR2 SVGAGI (reference sequence). The CDR3: CASSYTGDYYEQYF. The CDR3, as DNA: TGTGCCAGCAGTTACACAGGCGACTACTACGAGCAGTACTTC.